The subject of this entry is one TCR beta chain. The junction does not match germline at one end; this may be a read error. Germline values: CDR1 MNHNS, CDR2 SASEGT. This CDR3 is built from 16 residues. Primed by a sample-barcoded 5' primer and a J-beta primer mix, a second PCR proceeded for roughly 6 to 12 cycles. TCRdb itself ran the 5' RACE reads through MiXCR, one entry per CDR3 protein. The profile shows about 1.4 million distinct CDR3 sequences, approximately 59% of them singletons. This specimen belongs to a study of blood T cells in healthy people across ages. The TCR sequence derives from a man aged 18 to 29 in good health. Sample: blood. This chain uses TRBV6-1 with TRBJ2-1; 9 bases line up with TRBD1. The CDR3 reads CASSELGQGTANEQLF. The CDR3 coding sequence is TGTGCCAGCAGTGAACTCGGACAGGGGACCGCCAATGAGCAGTTATTC.